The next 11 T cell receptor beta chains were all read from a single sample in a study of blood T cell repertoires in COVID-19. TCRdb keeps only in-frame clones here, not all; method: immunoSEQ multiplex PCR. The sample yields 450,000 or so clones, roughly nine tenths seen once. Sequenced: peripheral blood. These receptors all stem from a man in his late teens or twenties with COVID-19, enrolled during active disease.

Here the CDR3 DNA reads TGTGCCAGCAGCTTGGATGTTAGCGGGGGATACAATGAGCAGTTCTTC. This translates into CASSLDVSGGYNEQFF. The rearrangement links TRBV5-4 to TRBJ2-1; TRBD2 matches at 9 bases. The V segment lost 0 bases and the J segment 4 bases; nucleotides outside the gene matches: 5. The CDR3 runs 16 residues. Germline CDR1 SGHNT, CDR2 YYREEE (reference sequence).

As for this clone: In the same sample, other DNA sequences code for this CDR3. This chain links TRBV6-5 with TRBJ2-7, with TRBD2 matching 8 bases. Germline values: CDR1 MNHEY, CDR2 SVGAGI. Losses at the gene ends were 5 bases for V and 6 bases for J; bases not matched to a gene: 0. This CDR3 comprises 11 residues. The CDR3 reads CASSRGGEQYF. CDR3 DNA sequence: TGTGCCAGCAGTCGGGGGGGCGAGCAGTACTTC.

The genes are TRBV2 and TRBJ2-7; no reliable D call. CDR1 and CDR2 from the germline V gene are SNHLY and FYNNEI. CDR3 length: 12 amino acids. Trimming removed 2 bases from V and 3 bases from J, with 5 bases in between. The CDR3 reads CASSEIYYEQYF. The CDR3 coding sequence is TGTGCCAGCAGTGAAATTTACTACGAGCAGTACTTC. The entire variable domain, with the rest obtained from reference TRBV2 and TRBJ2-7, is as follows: EPEVTQTPSHQVTQMGQEVILRCVPISNHLYFYWYRQILGQKVEFLVSFYNNEISEKSEIFDDQFSVERPDGSNFTLKIRSTKLEDSAMYFCASSEIYYEQYFGPGTRLTVT.

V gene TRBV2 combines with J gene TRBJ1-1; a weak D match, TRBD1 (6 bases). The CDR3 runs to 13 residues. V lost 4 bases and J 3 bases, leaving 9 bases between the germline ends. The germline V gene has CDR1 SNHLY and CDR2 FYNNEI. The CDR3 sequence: CASSGKGDTEAFF. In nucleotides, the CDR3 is TGTGCCAGCAGTGGTAAGGGGGACACTGAAGCTTTCTTT.

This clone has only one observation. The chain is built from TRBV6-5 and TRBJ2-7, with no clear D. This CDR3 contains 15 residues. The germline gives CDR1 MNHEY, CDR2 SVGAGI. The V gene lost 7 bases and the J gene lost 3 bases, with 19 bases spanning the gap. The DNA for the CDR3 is TGTGCCAGCAAAGTTACTCAAAATAAACTCTACGAGCAGTACTTC. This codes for CASKVTQNKLYEQYF.

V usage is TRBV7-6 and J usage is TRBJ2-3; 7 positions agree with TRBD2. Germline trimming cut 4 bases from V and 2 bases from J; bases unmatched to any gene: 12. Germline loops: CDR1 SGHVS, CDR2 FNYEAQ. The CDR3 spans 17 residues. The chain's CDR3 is CASSYKPPAGLTDTQYF. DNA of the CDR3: TGTGCCAGCAGCTACAAACCCCCAGCGGGGCTCACAGATACGCAGTATTTT.

CDR3 coding DNA: TGTGCCAGCAGCGCGGGACTATCAACCGGGGAGCTGTTTTTT. It codes for CASSAGLSTGELFF. The rearrangement uses TRBV7-3 and TRBJ2-2, with 7 bases matching TRBD2. Germline V gives CDR1 SGHTA, CDR2 FQGTGA. This CDR3 has 14 residues. V shed 5 bases, J shed 5 bases, and the junction held 5 bases outside the gene matches.

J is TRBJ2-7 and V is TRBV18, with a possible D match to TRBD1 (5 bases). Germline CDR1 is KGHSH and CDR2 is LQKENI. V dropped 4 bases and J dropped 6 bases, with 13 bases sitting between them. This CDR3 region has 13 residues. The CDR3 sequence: CASSRVSRGEQYF. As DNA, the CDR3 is TGTGCCAGCTCACGAGTGTCTAGGGGCGAGCAGTACTTC.

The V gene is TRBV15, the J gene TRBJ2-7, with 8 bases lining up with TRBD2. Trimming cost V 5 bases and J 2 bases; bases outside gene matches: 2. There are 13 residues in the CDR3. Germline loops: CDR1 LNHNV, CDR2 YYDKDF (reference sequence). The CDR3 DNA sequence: TGTGCCACCAGCGGGGGACTAGCCTACGAGCAGTACTTC. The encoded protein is CATSGGLAYEQYF.

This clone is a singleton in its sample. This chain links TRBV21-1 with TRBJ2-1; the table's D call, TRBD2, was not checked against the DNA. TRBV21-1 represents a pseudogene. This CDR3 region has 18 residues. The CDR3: CASSKLPYKREGINEQFF. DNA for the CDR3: TGTGCCAGCAGCAAACTGCCCTATAAGCGGGAGGGTATCAATGAGCAGTTCTTC.

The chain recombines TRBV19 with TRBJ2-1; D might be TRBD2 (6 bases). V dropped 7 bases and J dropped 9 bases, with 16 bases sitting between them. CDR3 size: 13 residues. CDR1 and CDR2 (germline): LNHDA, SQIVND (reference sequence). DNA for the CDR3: TGTGCCAGTAACGGGAGATTTATGGGTGAGCAGTTCTTC. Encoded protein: CASNGRFMGEQFF. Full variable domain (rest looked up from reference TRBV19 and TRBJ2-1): DGGITQSPKYLFRKEGQNVTLSCEQNLNHDAMYWYRQDPGQGLRLIYYSQIVNDFQKGDIAEGYSVSREKKESFPLTVTSAQKNPTAFYLCASNGRFMGEQFFGPGTRLTVL.